The next 17 T cell receptor beta chains were all read from a single sample in a study of cytomegalovirus exposure and HLA in healthy donors. PCR primers comprised 60 Vbeta and 13 Jbeta primers. Method: immunoSEQ multiplex PCR; TCRdb's copy keeps in-frame clones and lacks some. The repertoire holds about 140,000 clones, roughly 80% seen once, with around 4.5% in the top ten. Sequenced material: PBMCs. These receptors came from a man in his forties or fifties in good health and CMV-seropositive.

CDR3 bases: TGTGCCAGCAGACCCAGACTAGCGGGAGGGCGGTACAATGAGCAGTTCTTC. This encodes CASRPRLAGGRYNEQFF. The gene calls are TRBV7-9 and TRBJ2-1, with 14 bases identical to TRBD2. With 6 bases clipped from V and 4 bases from J, the junction kept 8 bases outside the gene matches. Germline V gene lookup returns CDR1 SEHNR and CDR2 FQNEAQ (reference sequence). This CDR3 region has 17 residues.

On this clone: The junction shows a germline mismatch at one end, possibly a read error. V gene TRBV5-1 combines with J gene TRBJ2-5; possibly TRBD1 for D (6 bases). The germline gives CDR1 SGHRS, CDR2 YFSETQ. CDR3 length equals 14 residues. The CDR3 sequence is CASRAGANQETQYF. The CDR3 DNA sequence: TGCGCCAGCAGGGCAGGGGCGAACCAGGAGACCCAGTACTTC.

The chain carries TRBV6-5 and TRBJ2-2; no reliable D call. V was clipped by 2 bases and J by 1 base, with 5 bases between them. The CDR3 has 14 amino acids. CDR1 and CDR2 from the germline V gene are MNHEY and SVGAGI. CDR3 coding DNA: TGTGCCAGCAGTTACCGTATGAACACCGGGGAGCTGTTTTTT. Translation gives CASSYRMNTGELFF.

The chain recombines TRBV11-2 with TRBJ2-5, with 9 bases identical to TRBD1. Germline-derived CDR1 and CDR2 are SGHAT and FQNNGV. Trimming cost V 5 bases and J 5 bases; bases outside gene matches: 6. This CDR3 has 14 residues. CDR3 region: CASSTRTGVETQYF. The CDR3 DNA is TGTGCCAGCAGCACCCGGACAGGGGTGGAGACCCAGTACTTC.

The genes are TRBV28 and TRBJ2-7; 10 bases agree with TRBD2. This CDR3 is built from 15 residues. CDR1 is MDHEN, CDR2 SYDVKM, per germline. After removal of 1 base from V and 4 bases from J, the junction contained 4 bases not matched to a gene. The CDR3 loop is CASSLLLAGGYEQYF. CDR3 DNA: TGTGCCAGCAGTTTATTATTAGCGGGAGGATACGAGCAGTACTTC.

The CDR3: CASSYEGEVKFF. The CDR3, as DNA: TGCGCCAGCAGCTATGAGGGAGAGGTGAAGTTCTTC. The chain couples TRBV5-1 to TRBJ2-1, with D perhaps matching TRBD2 (5 bases). V lost 3 bases to trimming and J lost 14 bases, with 15 bases between them. The CDR3 spans 12 residues. The germline V gene has CDR1 SGHRS and CDR2 YFSETQ.

The CDR3 spells CAWRRRRYEQYF. The CDR3 DNA reads as TGTGCCTGGAGGAGGCGAAGATACGAGCAGTACTTC. The gene calls are TRBV30 and TRBJ2-7; D gene ambiguous. This CDR3 has 12 amino acids. Trimming removed 3 bases at V and 4 bases at J, with 10 bases between. Germline CDR1 reads GTSNPN; CDR2 reads SVGIG (reference sequence). The full variable domain, completed using reference TRBV30 and TRBJ2-7, is SQTIHQWPATLVQPVGSPLSLECTVEGTSNPNLYWYRQAAGRGLQLLFYSVGIGQISSEVPQNLSASRPQDRQFILSSKKLLLSDSGFYLCAWRRRRYEQYFGPGTRLTVT.

With respect to this clone: One junction end disagrees with the germline gene, perhaps due to a read error. V and J are TRBV7-9 and TRBJ1-1; D not certain. Germline values: CDR1 SEHNR, CDR2 FQNEAQ (reference sequence). The CDR3 has 13 amino acids. Here the CDR3 DNA reads TGTTCCAGCAGTTTTTTTCAGAACACTGAAGCTTTCTTT. Translated, it gives CSSSFFQNTEAFF.

V is TRBV5-1 and J is TRBJ2-7, with D maybe TRBD2 (6 bases). CDR1 and CDR2 (germline): SGHRS, YFSETQ. Trimming left V 4 bases short and J 0 bases short, with 14 bases between. This CDR3 is built from 15 residues. In DNA, the CDR3 is TGCGCCAGCAGCCCTGCTTCCGGGAGCTCCTACGAGCAGTACTTC. Protein sequence: CASSPASGSSYEQYF.

The chain is built from TRBV7-9 and TRBJ2-1; D perhaps matches TRBD1 (5 bases). Germline V lookup: CDR1 SEHNR, CDR2 FQNEAQ (reference sequence). The CDR3 extends over 16 amino acids. Trimming stripped 8 bases from V and 2 bases from J, with 19 bases between. CDR3 in amino acids: CASSPSRTFTYNEQFF. Written as DNA, the CDR3 is TGTGCCAGCTCCCCGAGTCGGACATTCACCTACAATGAGCAGTTCTTC.

Only one count was recorded for this clone. The conserved phenylalanine or tryptophan normally closing the CDR3 is absent here, so this likely arose from a read error. The rearrangement joins TRBV2 to TRBJ2-3, with no clear D. The CDR3 runs 15 residues. Germline CDR1 and CDR2: SNHLY and FYNNEI. Trimming took 5 bases from V and 3 from J, leaving 15 bases between them. CDR3 in amino acids: CASSYRASKTDTQYL. CDR3 DNA: TGTGCCAGCAGTTATCGGGCTTCTAAGACAGATACGCAGTATCTT.

V and J are TRBV7-9 and TRBJ2-2; 8 bases line up with TRBD2. J lost 4 bases, V lost 8 bases, and 6 bases had no gene match. Per the germline V gene, CDR1 is SEHNR and CDR2 is FQNEAQ (reference sequence). CDR3 length equals 14 residues. In DNA, the CDR3 is TGTGCCAGCCGGGGGGGGCCCGCCACCGGGGAGCTGTTTTTT. This sequence encodes CASRGGPATGELFF.

The rearrangement uses TRBV6-1 and TRBJ1-1, with TRBD1 matching over 11 bases. CDR3 length: 14 amino acids. V shed 7 bases and J 2 bases; nucleotides not matched to a gene: 3. CDR1 is MNHNS and CDR2 is SASEGT in the germline V gene. The CDR3 loop reads CASKRTGGNTEAFF. As DNA, the CDR3 is TGTGCCAGCAAGAGGACAGGGGGCAACACTGAAGCTTTCTTT.

This chain joins TRBV28 and TRBJ2-7; D gene unclear. This CDR3 has 14 residues. CDR1 MDHEN and CDR2 SYDVKM come from the germline V gene. The V and J ends lost 2 bases and 3 bases respectively, with 11 bases between them. The CDR3 is CASSLTAVIYEQYF. CDR3 bases: TGTGCCAGCAGTTTAACCGCAGTTATCTACGAGCAGTACTTC. The whole variable domain, remainder taken from reference TRBV28 and TRBJ2-7, is DVKVTQSSRYLVKRTGEKVFLECVQDMDHENMFWYRQDPGLGLRLIYFSYDVKMKEKGDIPEGYSVSREKKERFSLILESASTNQTSMYLCASSLTAVIYEQYFGPGTRLTVT.

The chain combines TRBV13 with TRBJ2-1; 7 nucleotides agree with TRBD1. Unmatched junction bases numbered 7, after V lost 5 bases and J lost 3 bases. Looked up from germline, CDR1 is PRHDT and CDR2 is FYEKMQ (reference sequence). The CDR3 spans 15 residues. The CDR3 is CASSARTGSYNEQFF. CDR3 DNA: TGTGCCAGCAGCGCTAGGACAGGTAGCTACAATGAGCAGTTCTTC.

The chain carries TRBV7-9 and TRBJ1-1; TRBD1 agrees at 7 bases. V lost 5 bases and J lost 1; bases outside the gene matches: 10. This CDR3 has 16 amino acids. Germline-derived CDR1 and CDR2 are SEHNR and FQNEAQ (reference sequence). CDR3 bases: TGTGCCAGCAGCCCGCGTCGGGACAGAGCGAACACTGAAGCTTTCTTT. As protein: CASSPRRDRANTEAFF.

The V gene is TRBV7-2, the J gene TRBJ2-7; D not certain. CDR1 is SGHTA and CDR2 is FQGNSA in the germline V gene. This CDR3 comprises 16 residues. Trimming left V 1 base short and J 2 bases short, with 15 bases between. In nucleotides, the CDR3 is TGTGCCAGCAGCTTAGAGTCGGCTAGTCTGGCCTACGAGCAGTACTTC. Protein: CASSLESASLAYEQYF.